These T cell receptor beta chains were read from a single sample in a study of cytomegalovirus exposure and HLA in healthy donors. Clones were read by immunoSEQ multiplex PCR, and TCRdb kept only the in-frame ones, dropping some. Of fewer than 200,000 clones listed, roughly 80% were seen once; the top ten hold about 7.7%. Sequencing was performed on PBMCs. The receptors shown here come from a woman younger than 45 in good health and CMV-seropositive. CDR3s include the opening cysteine and the closing phenylalanine or tryptophan. D genes are given only for firm matches. A clone size is listed for some rows: how often the clone was seen (once, few, many), or a class if it is expanded.

d_call,j_call,v_call,clone_size,cdr3_length,cdr3_aa,cdr3_nt
-,TRBJ1-2,TRBV28,-,15,CASSPDLTATYGYTF,TGTGCCAGCAGCCCTGACCTGACAGCAACTTATGGCTACACCTTC
-,TRBJ2-5,TRBV18,-,15,CASSRGVPVQETQYF,TGTGCCAGCTCACGGGGGGTCCCCGTCCAAGAGACCCAGTACTTC
-,TRBJ1-2,TRBV5-1,once,14,CASSLSPGSGGYTF,TGCGCCAGCAGCTTGAGTCCGGGGTCAGGTGGCTACACCTTC
TRBD2,TRBJ2-7,TRBV4-2,-,15,CASSQLAGGPHEQYF,TGTGCCAGCAGCCAACTAGCGGGGGGGCCCCACGAGCAGTACTTC
TRBD1,TRBJ2-7,TRBV5-1,-,14,CASKTGTGFYEQYF,TGCGCCAGCAAGACCGGGACAGGGTTTTACGAGCAGTACTTC
-,TRBJ1-2,TRBV5-1,-,16,CASSLDVSPGTLGYTF,TGCGCCAGCAGCTTGGACGTATCCCCGGGGACACTTGGCTACACCTTC
-,TRBJ1-2,TRBV7-9,-,13,CASSLQGSYGYTF,TGTGCCAGCAGCTTACAGGGTTCCTATGGCTACACCTTC
-,TRBJ2-5,TRBV5-1,-,12,CASSYQGETQYF,TGCGCCAGCAGCTACCAGGGGGAGACCCAGTACTTC
TRBD1,TRBJ1-2,TRBV2,-,22,CASSWVVTLPGQARTERNGYTF,TGTGCCAGCAGCTGGGTAGTTACACTACCGGGACAGGCAAGGACTGAACGTAATGGCTACACCTTC
-,TRBJ1-4,TRBV6-5,-,13,CASSYGGFEKLFF,TGTGCCAGCAGTTACGGGGGGTTCGAAAAACTGTTTTTT
TRBD2,TRBJ2-1,TRBV5-1,-,15,CASSPGGGDYNEQFF,TGCGCCAGCAGCCCCGGGGGGGGAGACTACAATGAGCAGTTCTTC
-,TRBJ1-2,TRBV18,-,14,CASSPPSGDYGYTF,TGTGCCAGCTCACCACCGTCCGGGGACTATGGCTACACCTTC
TRBD2,TRBJ2-1,TRBV4-2,-,16,CASSQGDLAGAREQFF,TGTGCCAGCAGCCAAGGGGACCTAGCGGGGGCCAGGGAGCAGTTCTTC
TRBD2,TRBJ2-1,TRBV10-3,-,15,CAIRGGEGIQNEQFF,TGTGCCATCAGGGGGGGGGAAGGGATACAGAATGAGCAGTTCTTC
-,TRBJ2-5,TRBV18,few,14,CASSPRQGKETQYF,TGTGCCAGCTCACCTCGTCAGGGTAAAGAGACCCAGTACTTC
-,TRBJ2-7,TRBV7-6,-,15,CASSLVPGSDYEQYF,TGTGCCAGCAGCTTAGTTCCGGGGTCCGACTACGAGCAGTACTTC
-,TRBJ2-7,TRBV13,-,11,CASSFYHEQYF,TGTGCCAGCAGCTTCTACCACGAGCAGTACTTC
-,TRBJ2-5,TRBV25-1,few,15,CASSEFGILRRTQYF,TGTGCCAGCAGTGAATTTGGCATCCTCAGGCGGACCCAGTACTTC
-,TRBJ2-1,TRBV2,-,13,CASSVGFYNEQFF,TGTGCCAGCAGTGTCGGTTTCTACAATGAGCAGTTCTTC
TRBD1,TRBJ1-6,TRBV15,-,15,CASRQQGIIHSPLHF,TGTGCCAGCCGCCAACAGGGGATTATTCATTCACCCCTCCACTTT